A single sample is the source of the 5 T cell receptor beta chains below, sequenced in a study of graft-versus-host responses after intestinal transplantation. Profiled with immunoSEQ multiplex PCR; TCRdb holds only in-frame clones, not every one. The sample shows more than 80,000 clones, roughly four fifths of them seen only once. Their antigens are not known. The source material was unstimulated CD8+ T cells sorted from spleen or lymph node cells, sampled before intestinal transplant. The receptor source for this set is a human donor who received an intestinal transplant.

This chain links TRBV9 with TRBJ2-1; 8 bases align to TRBD2. The junction had 6 bases not matched to a gene; V was cut back by 4 bases and J by 0 bases. Germline lookup yields CDR1 SGDLS and CDR2 YYNGEE. CDR3 length: 16 residues. The CDR3 region is CASSIKSGGSYNEQFF. As DNA, the CDR3 is TGTGCCAGCAGCATAAAAAGCGGGGGCTCCTACAATGAGCAGTTCTTC.

This clone came up a few times. V gene TRBV6-6 combines with J gene TRBJ2-5; D is possibly TRBD2 (7 bases). The CDR3 is made up of 13 amino acids. V was trimmed by 4 bases and J by 5 bases, leaving 11 bases between them. Per the germline V gene, CDR1 is MNHNY and CDR2 is SVGAGI (reference sequence). As DNA, the CDR3 is TGTGCCAGCAGTTTAGAGGGGGGGGAGACCCAGTACTTC. Encoded protein: CASSLEGGETQYF.

The rearrangement links TRBV6-5 to TRBJ2-1, with 9 positions matching TRBD2. The CDR3 has 14 amino acids. Germline CDR1 MNHEY, CDR2 SVGAGI. V gave up 3 bases and J gave up 9 bases; unmatched junction bases: 6. CDR3 DNA: TGTGCCAGCAGTTATGGCGGGGGGGCGGGTGAGCAGTTCTTC. Residues: CASSYGGGAGEQFF.

The chain links TRBV30 to TRBJ1-4; no clear D. V lost 2 bases to trimming and J lost 4 bases, with 8 bases between them. Looked up from germline, CDR1 is GTSNPN and CDR2 is SVGIG (reference sequence). CDR3 length equals 13 residues. The CDR3 spells CAWSLTFNEKLFF. The DNA for the CDR3 is TGTGCCTGGAGTCTCACATTTAATGAAAAACTGTTTTTT.

This chain uses TRBV28 with TRBJ1-2, with a tentative D call TRBD1 (5 bases). The V and J ends lost 5 bases and 8 bases respectively, with 15 bases between them. Per germline, CDR1 MDHEN and CDR2 SYDVKM. The CDR3 length is 13 residues. As DNA, the CDR3 is TGTGCCAGCAGTGCGGGGACTATTACAGGCTACACCTTC. Its protein is CASSAGTITGYTF.